The clone carrying this T cell receptor beta chain was found a few times. Its antigen is not identified. This table comes from immunoSEQ multiplex PCR, and its TCRdb copy is limited to in-frame clones, with some not included. This table holds around 990,000 clones, 70% to 85% found once. The data belong to a study of shared clonotypes between healthy human individuals. General study points: Against clonotypes common to all four donors, non-shared ones had lower generation probabilities.

The sequence was obtained from a man aged 18 to 29 in good health. Some clones in this sample may be carry-over from other donors' samples. The sample taken for sequencing was memory CD4+ T cells from PBMCs. As to subset: CD45RA-negative fraction.

The CDR3 spells CAWSGGASYEQYF. The DNA of the CDR3 is TGTGCCTGGAGTGGGGGCGCCTCCTACGAGCAGTACTTC. The J gene is TRBJ2-7, the V gene TRBV30, with D possibly TRBD1 on 5 matching bases. CDR3 length: 13 amino acids. V gave up 1 base and J gave up 0 bases, with 7 bases separating them. Germline V gene lookup returns CDR1 GTSNPN and CDR2 SVGIG (reference sequence). The full variable domain, completed using reference TRBV30 and TRBJ2-7, is SQTIHQWPATLVQPVGSPLSLECTVEGTSNPNLYWYRQAAGRGLQLLFYSVGIGQISSEVPQNLSASRPQDRQFILSSKKLLLSDSGFYLCAWSGGASYEQYFGPGTRLTVT.